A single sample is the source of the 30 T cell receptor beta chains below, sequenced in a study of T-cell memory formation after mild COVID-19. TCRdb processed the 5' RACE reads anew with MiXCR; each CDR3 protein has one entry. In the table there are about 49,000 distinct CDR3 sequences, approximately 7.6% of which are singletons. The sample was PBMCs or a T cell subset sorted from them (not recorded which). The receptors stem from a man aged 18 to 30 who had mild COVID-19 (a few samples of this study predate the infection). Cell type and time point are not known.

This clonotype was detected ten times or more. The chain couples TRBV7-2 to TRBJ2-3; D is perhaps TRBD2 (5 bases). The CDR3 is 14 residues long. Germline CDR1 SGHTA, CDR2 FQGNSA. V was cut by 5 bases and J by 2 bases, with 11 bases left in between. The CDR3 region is CASSPRGTTDTQYF. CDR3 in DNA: TGTGCCAGCAGCCCTCGGGGTACCACAGATACGCAGTATTTT.

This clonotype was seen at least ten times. CDR3 DNA sequence: TGTGCCAGCTCACTAAGCCAGGTCTACGAGCAGTACGTC. Its translation: CASSLSQVYEQYV. The chain is built from TRBV18 and TRBJ2-7; no definite D call. Germline CDR1 KGHSH, CDR2 LQKENI. The CDR3 has 13 amino acids. V lost 4 bases and J 3 bases, leaving 10 bases between the germline ends.

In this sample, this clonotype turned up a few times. The CDR3 DNA sequence: TGCGCCAGCAGGGACACCGCTGGAAACACCATATATTTT. Its protein is CASRDTAGNTIYF. V is TRBV5-1 and J is TRBJ1-3; D is possibly TRBD1 (5 bases). Germline V CDR1 and CDR2: SGHRS, YFSETQ. The CDR3 runs to 13 residues. V gave up 5 bases and J gave up 2 bases, with 8 bases separating them.

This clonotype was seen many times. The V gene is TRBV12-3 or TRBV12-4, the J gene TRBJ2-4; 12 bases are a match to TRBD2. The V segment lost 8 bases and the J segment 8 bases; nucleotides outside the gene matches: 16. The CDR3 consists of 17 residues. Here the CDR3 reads CASSQGLAGGPWDIQYF. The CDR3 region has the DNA TGTGCCAGCTCCCAGGGGCTAGCGGGGGGGCCATGGGACATTCAGTACTTC.

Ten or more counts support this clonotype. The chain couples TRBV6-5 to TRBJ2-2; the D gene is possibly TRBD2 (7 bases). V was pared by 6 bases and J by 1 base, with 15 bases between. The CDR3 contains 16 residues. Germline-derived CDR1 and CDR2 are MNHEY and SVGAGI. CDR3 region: CASRSIGGRNTGELFF. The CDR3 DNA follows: TGTGCCAGCAGAAGTATCGGGGGGCGGAACACCGGGGAGCTGTTTTTT.

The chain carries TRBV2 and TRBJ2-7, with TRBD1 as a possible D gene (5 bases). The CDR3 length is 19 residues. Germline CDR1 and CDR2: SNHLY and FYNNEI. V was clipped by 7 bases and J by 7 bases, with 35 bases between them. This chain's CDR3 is CASKKDTGYKLFLVEEQYF. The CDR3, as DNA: TGTGCCAGCAAGAAGGATACAGGATACAAACTATTTCTTGTCGAAGAGCAGTACTTC.

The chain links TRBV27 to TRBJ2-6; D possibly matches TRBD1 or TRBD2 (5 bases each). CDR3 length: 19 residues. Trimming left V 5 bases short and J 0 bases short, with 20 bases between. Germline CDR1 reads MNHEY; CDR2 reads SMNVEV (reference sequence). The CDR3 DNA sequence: TGTGCCAGCAGTCCCCGTGAGGGGCGAGTCCTCTCTGGGGCCAACGTCCTGACTTTC. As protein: CASSPREGRVLSGANVLTF.

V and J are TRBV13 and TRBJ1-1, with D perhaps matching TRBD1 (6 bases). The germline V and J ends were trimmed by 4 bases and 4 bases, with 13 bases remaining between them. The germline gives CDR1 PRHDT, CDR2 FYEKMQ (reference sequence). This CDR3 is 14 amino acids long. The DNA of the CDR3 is TGTGCCAGCAGCTGGGGGGGGCGTAGCACTGAAGCTTTCTTT. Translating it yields CASSWGGRSTEAFF.

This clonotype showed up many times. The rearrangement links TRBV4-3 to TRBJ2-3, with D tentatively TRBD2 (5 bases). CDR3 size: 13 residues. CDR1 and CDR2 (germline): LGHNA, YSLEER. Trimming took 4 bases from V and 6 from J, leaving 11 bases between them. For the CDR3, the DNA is TGCGCCAGCAGCCGTCGGAGGCAGGATACGCAGTATTTT. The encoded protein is CASSRRRQDTQYF.

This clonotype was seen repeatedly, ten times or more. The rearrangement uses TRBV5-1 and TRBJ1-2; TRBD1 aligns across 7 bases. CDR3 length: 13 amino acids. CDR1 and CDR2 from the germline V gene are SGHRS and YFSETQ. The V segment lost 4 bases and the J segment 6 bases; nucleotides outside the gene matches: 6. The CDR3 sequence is CASSPTGPDGYTF. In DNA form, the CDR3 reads TGCGCCAGCAGCCCGACAGGGCCCGATGGCTACACCTTC.

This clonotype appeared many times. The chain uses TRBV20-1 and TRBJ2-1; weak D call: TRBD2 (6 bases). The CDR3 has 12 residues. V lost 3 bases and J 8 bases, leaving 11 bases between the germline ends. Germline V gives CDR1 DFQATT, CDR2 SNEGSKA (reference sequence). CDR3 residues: CSARRGGDEQFF. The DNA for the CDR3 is TGCAGTGCTAGGCGGGGTGGCGATGAGCAGTTCTTC.

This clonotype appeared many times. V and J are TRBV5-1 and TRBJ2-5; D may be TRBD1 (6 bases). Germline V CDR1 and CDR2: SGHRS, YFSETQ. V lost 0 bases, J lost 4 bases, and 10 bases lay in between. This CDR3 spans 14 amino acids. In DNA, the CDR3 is TGCGCCAGCAGCTTGGGATCCAGGGGAGAGACCCAGTACTTC. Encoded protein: CASSLGSRGETQYF.

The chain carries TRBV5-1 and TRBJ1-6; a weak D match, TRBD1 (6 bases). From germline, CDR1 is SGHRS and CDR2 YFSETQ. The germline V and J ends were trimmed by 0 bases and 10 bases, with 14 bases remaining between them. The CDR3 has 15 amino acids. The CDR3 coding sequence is TGCGCCAGCAGCTTGGAGTTACAGGGTGAATCACCCCTCCACTTT. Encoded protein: CASSLELQGESPLHF.

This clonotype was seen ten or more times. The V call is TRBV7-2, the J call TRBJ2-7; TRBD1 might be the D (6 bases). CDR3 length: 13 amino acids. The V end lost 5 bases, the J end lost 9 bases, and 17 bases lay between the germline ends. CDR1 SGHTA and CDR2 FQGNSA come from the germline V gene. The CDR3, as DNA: TGTGCCAGCAGCGCACACCGGGACACCGGGCAGTACGTC. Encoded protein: CASSAHRDTGQYV.

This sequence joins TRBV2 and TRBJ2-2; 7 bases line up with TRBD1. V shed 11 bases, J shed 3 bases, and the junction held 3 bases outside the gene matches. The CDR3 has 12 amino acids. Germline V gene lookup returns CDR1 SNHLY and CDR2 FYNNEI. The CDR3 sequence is CAGTGDTGELFF. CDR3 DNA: TGTGCCGGAACAGGGGACACCGGGGAGCTGTTTTTT.

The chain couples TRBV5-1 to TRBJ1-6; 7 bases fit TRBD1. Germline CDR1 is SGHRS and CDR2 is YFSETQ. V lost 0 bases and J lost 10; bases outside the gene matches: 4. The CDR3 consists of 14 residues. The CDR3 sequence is CASSLAGQRSPLHF. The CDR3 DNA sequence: TGCGCCAGCAGCTTGGCGGGACAGCGCTCACCCCTCCACTTT.

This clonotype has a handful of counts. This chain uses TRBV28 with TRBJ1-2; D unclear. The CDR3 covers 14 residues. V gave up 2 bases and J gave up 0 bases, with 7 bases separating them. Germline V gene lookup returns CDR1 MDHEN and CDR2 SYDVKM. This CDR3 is CASSLVGPNYGYTF. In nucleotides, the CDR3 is TGTGCCAGCAGTTTAGTTGGACCTAACTATGGCTACACCTTC.

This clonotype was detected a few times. This chain's CDR3 is CATGTSVEDTQYF. The CDR3, as DNA: TGCGCCACGGGGACTAGCGTTGAAGATACGCAGTATTTT. The J gene is TRBJ2-3, the V gene TRBV10-1, with TRBD2 matching over 10 bases. The germline V gene has CDR1 WNHNN and CDR2 SYGVQD (reference sequence). J was trimmed by 5 bases and V by 10 bases; bases with no gene match: 6. This CDR3 comprises 13 residues.

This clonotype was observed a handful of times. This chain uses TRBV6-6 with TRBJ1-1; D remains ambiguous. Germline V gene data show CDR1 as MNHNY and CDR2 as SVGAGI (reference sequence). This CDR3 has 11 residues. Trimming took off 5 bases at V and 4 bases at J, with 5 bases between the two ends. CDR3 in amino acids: CASSPTTEAFF. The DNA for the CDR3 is TGTGCCAGCAGTCCCACCACTGAAGCTTTCTTT.

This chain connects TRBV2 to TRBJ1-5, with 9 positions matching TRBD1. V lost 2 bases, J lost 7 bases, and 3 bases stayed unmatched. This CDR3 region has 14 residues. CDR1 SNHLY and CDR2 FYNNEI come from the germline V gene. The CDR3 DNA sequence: TGTGCCAGCAGTGAAAACAGGGGGCTACAGCCCCAGCATTTT. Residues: CASSENRGLQPQHF.

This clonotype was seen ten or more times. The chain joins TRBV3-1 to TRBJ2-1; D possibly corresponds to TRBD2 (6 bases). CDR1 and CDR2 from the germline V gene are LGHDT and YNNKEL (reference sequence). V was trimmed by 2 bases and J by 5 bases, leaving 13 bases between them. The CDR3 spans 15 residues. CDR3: CASSQSGTGHNEQFF. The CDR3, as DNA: TGTGCCAGCAGCCAATCCGGGACTGGACACAATGAGCAGTTCTTC.

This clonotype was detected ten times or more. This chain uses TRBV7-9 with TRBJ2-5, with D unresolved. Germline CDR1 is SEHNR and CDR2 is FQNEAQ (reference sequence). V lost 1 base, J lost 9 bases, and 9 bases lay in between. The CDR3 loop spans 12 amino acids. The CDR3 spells CASSLVGGAQYF. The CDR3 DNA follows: TGTGCCAGCAGCTTAGTGGGTGGCGCCCAGTACTTC.

The CDR3 coding sequence is TGTGCCAGCTCACCACCGCTTAGCGGGGGGTATGAGACCCAGTACTTC. It is translated as CASSPPLSGGYETQYF. The chain recombines TRBV18 with TRBJ2-5; 10 bases match TRBD2. The CDR3 has 16 residues. The V segment lost 0 bases and the J segment 5 bases; nucleotides outside the gene matches: 6. The germline V gene encodes CDR1 KGHSH and CDR2 LQKENI.

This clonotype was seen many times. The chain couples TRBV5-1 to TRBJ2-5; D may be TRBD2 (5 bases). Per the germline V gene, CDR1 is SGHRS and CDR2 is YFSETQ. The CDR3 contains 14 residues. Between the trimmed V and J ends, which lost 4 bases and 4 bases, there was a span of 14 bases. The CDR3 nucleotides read TGCGCCAGCAGCGTCGGACTTGAGAGAGAGACCCAGTACTTC. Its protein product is CASSVGLERETQYF.

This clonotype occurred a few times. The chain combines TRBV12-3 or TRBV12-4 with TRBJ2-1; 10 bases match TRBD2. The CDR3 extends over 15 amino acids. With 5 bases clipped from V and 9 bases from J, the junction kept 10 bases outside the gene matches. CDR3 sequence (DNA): TGTGCCAGCAGTCCCAACAGCGGGGGGGCGGGTGAGCAGTTCTTC. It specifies CASSPNSGGAGEQFF.

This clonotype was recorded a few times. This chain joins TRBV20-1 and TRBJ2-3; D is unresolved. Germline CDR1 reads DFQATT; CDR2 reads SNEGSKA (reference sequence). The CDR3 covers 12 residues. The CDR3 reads CSVMALTDTQYF. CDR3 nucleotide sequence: TGCAGCGTCATGGCCCTCACAGATACGCAGTATTTT.

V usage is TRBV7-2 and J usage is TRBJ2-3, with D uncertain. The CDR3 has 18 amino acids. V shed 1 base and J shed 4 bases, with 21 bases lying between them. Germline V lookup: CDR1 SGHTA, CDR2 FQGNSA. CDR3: CASSLVLTAGREADTQYF. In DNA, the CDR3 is TGTGCCAGCAGCTTAGTTTTGACTGCAGGTCGTGAGGCAGATACGCAGTATTTT.

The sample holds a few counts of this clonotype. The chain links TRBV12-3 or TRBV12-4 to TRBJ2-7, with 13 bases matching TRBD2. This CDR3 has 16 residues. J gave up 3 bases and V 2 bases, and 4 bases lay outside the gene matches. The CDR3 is CASSLPGLAGFYEQYF. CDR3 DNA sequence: TGTGCCAGCAGTTTACCGGGACTAGCGGGGTTCTACGAGCAGTACTTC.

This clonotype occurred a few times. This CDR3 is CASSPESGEHYEQYF. As DNA, the CDR3 is TGCGCCAGCAGCCCAGAGAGCGGGGAGCACTACGAGCAGTACTTC. This rearrangement joins TRBV5-1 to TRBJ2-7, with 7 bases identical to TRBD2. Germline-derived CDR1 and CDR2 are SGHRS and YFSETQ. With 4 bases clipped from V and 3 bases from J, the junction kept 10 bases outside the gene matches. The CDR3 length is 15 residues.

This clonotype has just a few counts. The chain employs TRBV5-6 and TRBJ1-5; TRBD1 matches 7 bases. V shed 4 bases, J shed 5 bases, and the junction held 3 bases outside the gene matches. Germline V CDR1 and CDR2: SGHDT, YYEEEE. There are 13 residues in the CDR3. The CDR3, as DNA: TGTGCCAGCAGCGTAGGGGGCGATCAGCCCCAGCATTTT. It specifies CASSVGGDQPQHF.